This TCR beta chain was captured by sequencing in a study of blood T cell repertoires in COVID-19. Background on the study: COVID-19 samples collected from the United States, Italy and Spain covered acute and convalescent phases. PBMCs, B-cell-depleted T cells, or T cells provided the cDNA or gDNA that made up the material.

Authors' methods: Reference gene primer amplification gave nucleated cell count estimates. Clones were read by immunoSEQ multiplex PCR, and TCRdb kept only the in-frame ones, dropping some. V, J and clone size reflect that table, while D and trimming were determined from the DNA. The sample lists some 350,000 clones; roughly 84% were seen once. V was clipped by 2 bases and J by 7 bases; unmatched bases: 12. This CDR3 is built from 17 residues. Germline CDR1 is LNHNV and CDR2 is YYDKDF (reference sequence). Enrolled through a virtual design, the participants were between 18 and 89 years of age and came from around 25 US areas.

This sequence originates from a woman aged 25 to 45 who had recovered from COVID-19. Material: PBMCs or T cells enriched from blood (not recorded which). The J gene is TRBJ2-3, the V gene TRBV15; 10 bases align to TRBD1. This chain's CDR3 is CATSRYKGQGPGYTQYF. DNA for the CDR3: TGTGCCACCAGCAGATATAAGGGACAGGGGCCCGGTTATACGCAGTATTTT.